This T cell receptor (beta chain) is from a study of graft-versus-host responses after intestinal transplantation. Study overall: All recipients got anti-thymocyte globulin induction, then tacrolimus and steroids for 3 to 4 years. Study-wide findings and caveats: Researchers found peak circulating GvH clone levels linked to early post-transplant HvG declines.

The table came from immunoSEQ multiplex PCR; TCRdb's copy has only in-frame clones and leaves some out. This table has tens of thousands of clones, around 91% appearing once. The CDR3 contains 17 residues. Trimming shortened V by 4 bases and J by 0 bases, and 14 bases separated the two germline ends. This clone showed up just once. Its antigen is as yet unknown. The chain has TRBV5-3 and TRBJ1-6; D is unresolved. TRBV5-3 is treated as an ORF (open reading frame) with a function not yet certain. The TCR originated in a human donor who received an intestinal transplant. Sequences were derived from unstimulated CD8+ T cells sorted from spleen or lymph node cells, sampled before intestinal transplant. CDR3 sequence (DNA): TGTGCCAGAAGCCTATACCGAGGGAGCTCCTATAATTCACCCCTCCACTTT. It translates to CARSLYRGSSYNSPLHF.